Given below is one T cell receptor (beta chain) in context. There is no known antigen for this receptor. No base-level quality is on record; no much larger clone is a single base apart. Cut back by 3 bases and 6 bases, the V and J ends lie 10 bases apart. Spanning cysteine to phenylalanine, the CDR3 consists of 12 amino acids. Only the CDR3 region is kept as DNA, spanning 36 bases read in frame from base 1. CDR1 and CDR2, per the germline V gene, are SGDLS and YYNGEE. This sample stems from a study of blood T cell repertoires in COVID-19 (dated by TCRdb to the early 2020s). Background for the entire study: Samples from collaborators originated in the United States, Italy and Spain and spanned both the acute and convalescent phases of COVID-19. The prospective study material was composed of cDNA or gDNA derived from T cells, B-cell-depleted T cells, or PBMCs. Subjects who had been exposed to COVID-19, were actively infected with it, or had recovered from it provided the deeply sampled blood TCRbeta repertoires that made up the dataset. A freely available public database, intended as a resource for researchers studying the immune response to SARS-CoV-2, is where the repertoires were released. Samples were obtained from the ongoing ImmuneRACE study (first 160 participants) and from roughly 1,300 subjects provided by 6 global collaborators. A de-identified subject ID, COVID-19 status, age in years and sex were almost always included in the sample metadata. HLA class I and class II types, where available, came from metadata supplied by the sample provider rather than from assay-based typing.

The investigation overall reported the following: How much clinical and demographic metadata was included differed by source and by participant, and the metadata was provided uncurated.

The collaborating institutions used their own protocols to collect whole blood in K2EDTA tubes. For TCRbeta analysis, collaborator samples were shipped as frozen whole blood, as isolated PBMCs, or as DNA extracted from either sample type. The immunoSEQ Assay, a bias-controlled multiplex PCR, was used to amplify TCRbeta CDR3 regions from genomic DNA. As for the authors' bioinformatics: The number of nucleated cells in each sample was estimated from the amplification of reference gene primers within the assay. To quantify the absolute abundance of each unique TCRbeta CDR3 rearrangement, sequence reads were collapsed and filtered. For each sample, productive Simpson clonality was calculated as the square root of Simpson's diversity index across productive rearrangements. Not all clones reach the TCRdb copy of this immuneACCESS table, which keeps in-frame sequences only. Checked studies attribute under half of the gap to unresolved V genes and leave the rest unexplained. The DNA gave D and trimming, while V, J and clone size come from that table. The sample table shows approximately 42,000 clones, and roughly three quarters are seen once. In total, the top ten clones hold about a quarter of the sample.

The clonotype comes from a man older than 75 with acute or convalescent COVID-19. The sequenced material came from peripheral blood. The sequence is built from TRBV9 and TRBJ2-7; TRBD2 could be the D gene, as 5 bases match. CDR3 sequence: CASSEGVSEQYF. The DNA sequence reads TGTGCCAGCAGCGAGGGAGTTTCCGAGCAGTACTTC.